The present entry profiles one TCR beta chain with its context. The sample contains more than one DNA sequence encoding this CDR3. PCR primers comprised 60 Vbeta and 13 Jbeta primers. TCRdb's copy holds only in-frame clones and misses some; the assay was immunoSEQ multiplex PCR. The data show roughly 180,000 clones, with roughly four fifths seen just once and around 0.71% held by the top ten. This specimen belongs to a study of cytomegalovirus exposure and HLA in healthy donors. Study in general: In an early release, HLA-typed donors contributed 80 million to 95 million unique TCR sequences.

Sequencing was performed on PBMCs. The clonotype was recovered from a female donor in good health and CMV-seronegative.

CDR3 amino acids: CAWRSGGRWGGQFF. The CDR3, as DNA: TGTGCCTGGAGGTCCGGCGGGAGGTGGGGCGGGCAGTTCTTC. The chain joins TRBV30 to TRBJ2-1, with 8 bases fitting TRBD2. CDR1 and CDR2 (germline): GTSNPN, SVGIG (reference sequence). The CDR3 length is 14 residues. V was pared by 3 bases and J by 12 bases, with 13 bases of the junction left unmatched.